The 12 T cell receptor beta chains in this list originate from one sample, sequenced in a study of T cell responses to AZD1222 COVID-19 vaccine. The protocol was immunoSEQ multiplex PCR, while the TCRdb copy is restricted to in-frame clones and leaves out a portion. The sample has tens of thousands of clones, about four fifths seen once. Sequencing used peripheral blood, obtained on day 0 of AZD1222 vaccination. These TCRs come from an adult in good health.

This clone was seen more than once but under ten times. The chain employs TRBV28 and TRBJ2-5, with TRBD1 as a possible D gene (5 bases). V shed 7 bases and J shed 2 bases, with 20 bases lying between them. There are 16 residues in the CDR3. Germline V gives CDR1 MDHEN, CDR2 SYDVKM. The CDR3 DNA reads TGTGCCAGCAACTCAGGGTACTTATTAAAGCAAGAGACCCAGTACTTC. Translating gives CASNSGYLLKQETQYF.

The chain employs TRBV2 and TRBJ2-5, with D perhaps matching TRBD1 or TRBD2 (5 bases each). Per germline, CDR1 SNHLY and CDR2 FYNNEI. CDR3 length: 13 amino acids. Trimming removed 7 bases at V and 3 bases at J, with 12 bases between. CDR3 DNA: TGTGCCAGCACCTGGGACCTGAAAGAGACCCAGTACTTC. This translates into CASTWDLKETQYF.

This chain uses TRBV11-1 with TRBJ1-3; 7 bases match TRBD1. The germline gives CDR1 SGHAT, CDR2 FQDESV (reference sequence). The CDR3 runs to 16 residues. The trim removed 4 bases at V and 0 bases at J, leaving 6 bases unmatched. This CDR3 is CASSSGQPYSGNTIYF. The CDR3 bases are TGTGCCAGCAGCTCGGGACAGCCATACTCTGGAAACACCATATATTTT.

This chain connects TRBV7-9 to TRBJ2-7; TRBD2 agrees at 13 bases. Germline V gives CDR1 SEHNR, CDR2 FQNEAQ (reference sequence). This CDR3 spans 16 amino acids. After removal of 3 bases from V and 6 bases from J, the junction contained 8 bases not matched to a gene. CDR3 residues: CASSFNPGLAGLEQYF. The CDR3 coding sequence is TGTGCCAGCAGCTTCAATCCGGGACTAGCGGGACTCGAGCAGTACTTC. Based on the CDR3 plus reference TRBV7-9 and TRBJ2-7, the full variable domain is DTGVSQNPRHKITKRGQNVTFRCDPISEHNRLYWYRQTLGQGPEFLTYFQNEAQLEKSRLLSDRFSAERPKGSFSTLEIQRTEQGDSAMYLCASSFNPGLAGLEQYFGPGTRLTVT.

This clone has more than one count but fewer than ten. The chain couples TRBV7-9 to TRBJ1-5; tentative D call: TRBD1 (6 bases). The CDR3 extends over 16 amino acids. V was shortened by 1 base and J by 7 bases, with 17 bases between the two germline ends. Germline V gene data show CDR1 as SEHNR and CDR2 as FQNEAQ (reference sequence). This chain's CDR3 is CASSLEARGSEQPQHF. CDR3 nucleotide sequence: TGTGCCAGCAGCTTAGAGGCCAGGGGAAGTGAGCAGCCCCAGCATTTT. Full variable domain (remainder filled in from reference TRBV7-9 and TRBJ1-5): DTGVSQNPRHKITKRGQNVTFRCDPISEHNRLYWYRQTLGQGPEFLTYFQNEAQLEKSRLLSDRFSAERPKGSFSTLEIQRTEQGDSAMYLCASSLEARGSEQPQHFGDGTRLSIL.

The chain uses TRBV27 and TRBJ2-5, with D hard to call. V was trimmed by 7 bases and J by 4 bases, leaving 13 bases between them. The CDR3 spans 13 residues. The germline CDR1 and CDR2 sequences are MNHEY and SMNVEV (reference sequence). CDR3 protein: CASNPGWGETQYF. The CDR3 nucleotides read TGTGCCAGCAACCCGGGCTGGGGAGAGACCCAGTACTTC.

This clone has a handful of counts. The chain joins TRBV5-1 to TRBJ1-1; D is unclear. The CDR3 runs 13 residues. The V gene lost 4 bases and the J gene lost 7 bases, with 14 bases spanning the gap. Germline CDR1 SGHRS, CDR2 YFSETQ. The DNA of the CDR3 is TGCGCCAGCAGCCTCCGGGGAGGTTTTGAAGCTTTCTTT. It yields the protein CASSLRGGFEAFF.

As DNA, the CDR3 is TGTGCCTGTTCCGGACAGGGCAACACTGAAGCTTTCTTT. Translated: CACSGQGNTEAFF. The chain recombines TRBV30 with TRBJ1-1; 8 bases are a match to TRBD1. V trimming: 6 bases; J trimming: 2 bases; junction bases outside the gene matches: 5. The CDR3 has 13 residues. The germline CDR1 and CDR2 sequences are GTSNPN and SVGIG (reference sequence).

In nucleotides, the CDR3 is TGTGCCAGTATGCAAGAAGCGGGATATGAGCAGTTCTTC. Its translation: CASMQEAGYEQFF. V is TRBV19 and J is TRBJ2-1, with 7 bases matching TRBD2. CDR1 and CDR2 (germline): LNHDA, SQIVND (reference sequence). V was clipped by 7 bases and J by 8 bases; unmatched bases: 8. The CDR3 covers 13 residues.

V gene TRBV19 combines with J gene TRBJ1-1; D is unclear. CDR1 and CDR2 from the germline V gene are LNHDA and SQIVND (reference sequence). This CDR3 is 13 amino acids long. V lost 5 bases and J 4 bases, leaving 11 bases between the germline ends. The CDR3 here is CASSFPRGTEAFF. The DNA of the CDR3 is TGTGCCAGTAGTTTCCCGCGGGGCACTGAAGCTTTCTTT. Full variable domain (outside the CDR3, taken from reference TRBV19 and TRBJ1-1): DGGITQSPKYLFRKEGQNVTLSCEQNLNHDAMYWYRQDPGQGLRLIYYSQIVNDFQKGDIAEGYSVSREKKESFPLTVTSAQKNPTAFYLCASSFPRGTEAFFGQGTRLTVV.

This clone is deemed medium-sized. This rearrangement joins TRBV7-8 to TRBJ2-7, with D tentatively TRBD2 (5 bases). CDR1 and CDR2 (germline): SGHVS, FQNEAQ. V was cut by 2 bases and J by 5 bases, with 10 bases left in between. The CDR3 spans 13 residues. The DNA for the CDR3 is TGTGCCAGCAGCTTATTGAGGGCCCACGAGCAGTACTTC. Its translation is CASSLLRAHEQYF.

In this sample, this clone turned up once. The chain links TRBV4-2 to TRBJ2-2; D not resolved. The CDR3 is made up of 16 amino acids. The V end lost 1 base, the J end lost 4 bases, and 13 bases lay between the germline ends. CDR1 LGHNA and CDR2 YNFKEQ come from the germline V gene. The CDR3 DNA reads TGTGCCAGCAGCCAAGTTCGAAATGGTGCCACCGGGGAGCTGTTTTTT. Amino acids: CASSQVRNGATGELFF.